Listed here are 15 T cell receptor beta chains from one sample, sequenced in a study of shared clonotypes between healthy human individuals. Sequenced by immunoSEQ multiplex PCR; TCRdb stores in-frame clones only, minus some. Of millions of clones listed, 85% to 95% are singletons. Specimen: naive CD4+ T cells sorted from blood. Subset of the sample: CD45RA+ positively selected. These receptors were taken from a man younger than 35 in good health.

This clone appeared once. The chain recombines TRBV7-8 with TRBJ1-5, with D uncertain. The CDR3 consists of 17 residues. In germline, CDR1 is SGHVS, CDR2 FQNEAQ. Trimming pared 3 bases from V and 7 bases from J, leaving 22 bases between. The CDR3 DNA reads TGTGCCAGCAGCTTGAGGGCTGGATACGTGGTTCTGCAGCCCCAGCATTTT. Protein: CASSLRAGYVVLQPQHF.

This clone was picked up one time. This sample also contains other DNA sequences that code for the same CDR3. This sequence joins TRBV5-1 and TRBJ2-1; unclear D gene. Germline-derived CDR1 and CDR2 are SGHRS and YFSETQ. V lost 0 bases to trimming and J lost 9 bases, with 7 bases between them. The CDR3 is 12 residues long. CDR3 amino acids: CASSLVPGEQFF. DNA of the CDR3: TGCGCCAGCAGCTTGGTACCGGGTGAGCAGTTCTTC.

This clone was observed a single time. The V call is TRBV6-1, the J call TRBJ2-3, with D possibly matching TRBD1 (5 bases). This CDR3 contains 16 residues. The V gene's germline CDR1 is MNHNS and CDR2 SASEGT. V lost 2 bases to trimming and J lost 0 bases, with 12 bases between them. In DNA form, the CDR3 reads TGTGCCAGCAGTGAAAATTCAGGGATTAGCACAGATACGCAGTATTTT. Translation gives CASSENSGISTDTQYF.

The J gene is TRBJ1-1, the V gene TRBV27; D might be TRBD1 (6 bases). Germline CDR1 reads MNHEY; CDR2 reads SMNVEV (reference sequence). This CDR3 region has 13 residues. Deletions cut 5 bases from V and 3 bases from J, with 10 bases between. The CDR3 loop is CASSPWTDTEAFF. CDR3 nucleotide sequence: TGTGCCAGCAGTCCATGGACAGACACTGAAGCTTTCTTT.

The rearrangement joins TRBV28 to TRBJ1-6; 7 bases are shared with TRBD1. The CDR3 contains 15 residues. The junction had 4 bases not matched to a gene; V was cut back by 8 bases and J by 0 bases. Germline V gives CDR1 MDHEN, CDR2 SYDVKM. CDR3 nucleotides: TGTGCCAGCGCAGGGGGTGGCTCCTATAATTCACCCCTCCACTTT. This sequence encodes CASAGGGSYNSPLHF.

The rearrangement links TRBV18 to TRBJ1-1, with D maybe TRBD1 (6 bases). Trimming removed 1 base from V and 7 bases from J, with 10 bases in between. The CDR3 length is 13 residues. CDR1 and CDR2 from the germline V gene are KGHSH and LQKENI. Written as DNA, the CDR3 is TGTGCCAGCTCACCACGACAGGAAAATGAAGCTTTCTTT. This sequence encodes CASSPRQENEAFF.

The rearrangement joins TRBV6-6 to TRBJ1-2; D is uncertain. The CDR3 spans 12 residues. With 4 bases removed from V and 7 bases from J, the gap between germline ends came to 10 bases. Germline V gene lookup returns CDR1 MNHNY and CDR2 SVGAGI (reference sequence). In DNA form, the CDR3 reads TGTGCCAGCAGTTTAGACAATTCTGGCTACACCTTC. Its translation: CASSLDNSGYTF.

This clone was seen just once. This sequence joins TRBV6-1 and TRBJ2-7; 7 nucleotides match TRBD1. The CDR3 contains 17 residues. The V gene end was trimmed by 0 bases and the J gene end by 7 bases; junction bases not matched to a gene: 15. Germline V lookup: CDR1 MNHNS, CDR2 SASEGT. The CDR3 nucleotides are TGTGCCAGCAGTGAAGCCTTCACCGGGACAGATATTTGGGAGCAGTACTTC. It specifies CASSEAFTGTDIWEQYF.

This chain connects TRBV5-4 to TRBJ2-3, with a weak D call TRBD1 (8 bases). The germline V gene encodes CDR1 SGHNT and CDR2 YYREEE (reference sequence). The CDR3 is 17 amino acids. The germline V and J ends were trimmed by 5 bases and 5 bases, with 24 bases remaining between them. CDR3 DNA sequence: TGTGCCAGCAGGTTAGCGGGTATGAGACAGGGGAGAGATACGCAGTATTTT. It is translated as CASRLAGMRQGRDTQYF.

Here the CDR3 reads CATVRWMTGGNQPQHF. The CDR3 DNA follows: TGTGCCACCGTCCGTTGGATGACGGGGGGCAATCAGCCCCAGCATTTT. This chain joins TRBV5-8 and TRBJ1-5; tentative D call: TRBD1 (5 bases). The CDR3 sequence is 16 residues long. Germline assignment: CDR1 SGHTS and CDR2 YDEGEE. V shed 9 bases and J shed 2 bases, with 21 bases lying between them.

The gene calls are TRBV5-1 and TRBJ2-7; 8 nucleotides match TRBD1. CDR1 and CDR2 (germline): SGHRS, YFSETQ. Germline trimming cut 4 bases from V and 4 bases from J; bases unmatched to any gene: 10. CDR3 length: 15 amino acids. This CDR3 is CASSGGTGSVYEQYF. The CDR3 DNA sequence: TGCGCCAGCAGCGGGGGGACAGGTTCCGTTTACGAGCAGTACTTC.

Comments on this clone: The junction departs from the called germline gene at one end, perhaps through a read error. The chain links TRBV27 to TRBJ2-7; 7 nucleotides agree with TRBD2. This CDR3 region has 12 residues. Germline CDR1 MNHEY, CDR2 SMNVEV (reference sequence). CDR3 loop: CASSSTGTKPFF. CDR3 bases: TGTGCCAGCAGTTCAACCGGGACTAAACCGTTCTTC.

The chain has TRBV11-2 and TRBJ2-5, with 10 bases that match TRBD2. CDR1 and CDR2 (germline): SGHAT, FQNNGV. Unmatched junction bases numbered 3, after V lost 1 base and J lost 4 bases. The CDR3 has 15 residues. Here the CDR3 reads CASSLASGRIETQYF. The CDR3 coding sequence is TGTGCCAGCAGCTTAGCTAGCGGGAGAATAGAGACCCAGTACTTC. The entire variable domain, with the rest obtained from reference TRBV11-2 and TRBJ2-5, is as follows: EAGVAQSPRYKIIEKRQSVAFWCNPISGHATLYWYQQILGQGPKLLIQFQNNGVVDDSQLPKDRFSAERLKGVDSTLKIQPAKLEDSAVYLCASSLASGRIETQYFGPGTRLLVL.

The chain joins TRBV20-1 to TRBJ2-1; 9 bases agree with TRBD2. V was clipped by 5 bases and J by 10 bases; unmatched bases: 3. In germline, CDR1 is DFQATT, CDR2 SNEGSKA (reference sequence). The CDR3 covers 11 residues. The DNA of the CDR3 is TGCAGTGCTCTTAGCGGGAGCGAGCAGTTCTTC. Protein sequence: CSALSGSEQFF.

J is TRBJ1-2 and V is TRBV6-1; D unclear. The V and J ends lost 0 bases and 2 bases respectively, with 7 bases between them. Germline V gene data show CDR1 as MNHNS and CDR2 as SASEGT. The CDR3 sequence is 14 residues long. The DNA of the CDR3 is TGTGCCAGCAGTGAAGCGCCCCTAAACTATGGCTACACCTTC. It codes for CASSEAPLNYGYTF.